This T cell receptor (beta chain) was recovered during a study of CD4 T cells in relation to SARS-CoV-2 and coronaviruses. For the study at large: ViraFEST: approximately eleven-day antigen culture of PBMCs, then TCR beta CDR3 sequencing.

Clones were sequenced by immunoSEQ multiplex PCR, and TCRdb holds only the in-frame ones, with some missing. The sample lists about 36,000 clones, over 65% seen once, with roughly 3% in the top ten. The length of the CDR3 is 14 residues. The J segment lost 4 bases and the V segment lost 4 bases, leaving 6 bases of the junction unmatched. CDR1 and CDR2 from the germline V gene are SGHDT and YYEEEE. A word on this clone: Antigen: not known.

Specimen: memory CD4+ T cells from PBMCs, cultured in vitro. V usage is TRBV5-6 and J usage is TRBJ1-2, with TRBD1 matching over 8 bases. The sequence came from an adult with COVID-19. The CDR3 is CASSQNQGAYGYTF. Written as DNA, the CDR3 is TGTGCCAGCAGCCAAAACCAGGGGGCCTATGGCTACACCTTC.